Given below is one T cell receptor beta chain in context. This sample was taken from a study of blood T cell repertoires in COVID-19. Study details: Material from acute and convalescent COVID-19 was sourced from the United States, Italy and Spain. Sample material is recorded as cDNA or gDNA derived from T cells, B-cell-depleted T cells, or PBMCs.

In the authors' workflow: It was from reference gene primer amplification that nucleated cell counts were estimated. Here immunoSEQ multiplex PCR was the method, and the copy in TCRdb shows in-frame clones only, minus some. That table is the source of V, J and clone size, and D and trimming were worked out from the DNA. The sample includes about 150,000 clones, 75% to 85% of them seen just once. The CDR3 covers 13 residues. V dropped 7 bases and J dropped 6 bases, with 14 bases sitting between them. What was sequenced was peripheral blood. The V and J genes are TRBV12-3 or TRBV12-4 and TRBJ2-3; a possible D gene is TRBD2 (7 bases). The receptor's source is a woman between 50 and 59 years old with acute or convalescent COVID-19. This chain's CDR3 is CASTEGGADTQYF. The CDR3 bases are TGTGCCAGCACCGAGGGGGGGGCTGATACGCAGTATTTT.